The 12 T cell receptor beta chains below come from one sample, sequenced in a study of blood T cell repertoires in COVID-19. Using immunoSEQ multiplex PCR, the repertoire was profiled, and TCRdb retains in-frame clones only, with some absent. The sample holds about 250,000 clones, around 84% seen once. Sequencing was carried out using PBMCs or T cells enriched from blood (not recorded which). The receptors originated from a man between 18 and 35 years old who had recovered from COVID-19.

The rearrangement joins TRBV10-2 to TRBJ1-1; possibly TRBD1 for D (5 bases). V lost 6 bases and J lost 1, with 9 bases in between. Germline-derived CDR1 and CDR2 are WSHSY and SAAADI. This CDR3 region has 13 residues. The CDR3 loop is CASSSTGNTEAFF. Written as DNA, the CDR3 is TGCGCCAGCAGCTCCACAGGGAACACTGAAGCTTTCTTT.

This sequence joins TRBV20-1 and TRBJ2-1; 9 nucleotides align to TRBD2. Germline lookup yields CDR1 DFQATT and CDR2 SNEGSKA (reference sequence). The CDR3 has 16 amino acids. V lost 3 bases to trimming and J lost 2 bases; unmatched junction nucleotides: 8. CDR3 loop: CSASRPGLAPYNEQFF. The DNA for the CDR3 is TGCAGTGCTAGTCGCCCGGGACTAGCCCCCTACAATGAGCAGTTCTTC.

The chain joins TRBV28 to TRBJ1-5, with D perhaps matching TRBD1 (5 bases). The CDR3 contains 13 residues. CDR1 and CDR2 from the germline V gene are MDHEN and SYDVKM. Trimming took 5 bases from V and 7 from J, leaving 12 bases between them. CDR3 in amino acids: CASSLGVRQPQHF. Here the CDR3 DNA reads TGTGCCAGCAGTCTAGGGGTTCGGCAGCCCCAGCATTTT.

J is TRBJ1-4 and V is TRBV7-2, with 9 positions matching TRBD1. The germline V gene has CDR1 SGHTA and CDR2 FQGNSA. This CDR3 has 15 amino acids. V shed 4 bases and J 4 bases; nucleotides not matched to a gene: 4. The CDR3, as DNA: TGTGCCAGCAGCTCTGGGACAGGGCGTAATGAAAAACTGTTTTTT. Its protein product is CASSSGTGRNEKLFF.

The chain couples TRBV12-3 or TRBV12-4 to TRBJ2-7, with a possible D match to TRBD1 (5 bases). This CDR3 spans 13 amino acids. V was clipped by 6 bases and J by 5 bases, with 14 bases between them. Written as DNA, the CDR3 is TGTGCCAGCAGCTTGCTTTCGGACAACGAGCAGTACTTC. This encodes CASSLLSDNEQYF.

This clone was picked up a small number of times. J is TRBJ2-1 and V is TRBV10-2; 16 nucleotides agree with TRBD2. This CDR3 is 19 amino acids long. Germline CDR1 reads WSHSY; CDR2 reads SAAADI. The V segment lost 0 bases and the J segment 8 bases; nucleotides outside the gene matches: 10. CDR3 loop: CASSESSPGLAGGPDEQFF. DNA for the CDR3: TGCGCCAGCAGTGAGTCATCCCCGGGACTAGCGGGAGGGCCCGATGAGCAGTTCTTC.

CDR3 nucleotide sequence: TGTGCCAGCAGTGCATCACTGGGGACACTAAACTACGAGCAGTACTTC. The encoded protein is CASSASLGTLNYEQYF. The rearrangement uses TRBV28 and TRBJ2-7; TRBD1 might be the D (6 bases). V dropped 5 bases and J dropped 3 bases, with 20 bases sitting between them. The CDR3 has 16 residues. Germline CDR1 MDHEN, CDR2 SYDVKM. Full variable domain (missing parts from reference TRBV28 and TRBJ2-7): DVKVTQSSRYLVKRTGEKVFLECVQDMDHENMFWYRQDPGLGLRLIYFSYDVKMKEKGDIPEGYSVSREKKERFSLILESASTNQTSMYLCASSASLGTLNYEQYFGPGTRLTVT.

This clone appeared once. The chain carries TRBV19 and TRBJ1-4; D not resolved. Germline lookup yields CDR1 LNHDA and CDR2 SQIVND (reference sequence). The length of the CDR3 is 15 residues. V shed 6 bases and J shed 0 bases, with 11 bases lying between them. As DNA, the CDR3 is TGTGCCAGTAGCGACCAGGTTGCAACTAATGAAAAACTGTTTTTT. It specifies CASSDQVATNEKLFF. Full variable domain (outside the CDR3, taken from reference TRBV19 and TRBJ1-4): DGGITQSPKYLFRKEGQNVTLSCEQNLNHDAMYWYRQDPGQGLRLIYYSQIVNDFQKGDIAEGYSVSREKKESFPLTVTSAQKNPTAFYLCASSDQVATNEKLFFGSGTQLSVL.

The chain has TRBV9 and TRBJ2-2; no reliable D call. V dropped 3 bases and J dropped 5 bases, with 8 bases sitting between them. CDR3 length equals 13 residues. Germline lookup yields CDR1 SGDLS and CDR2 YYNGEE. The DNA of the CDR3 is TGTGCCAGCAGCGGTAGAGGTACCGGGGAGCTGTTTTTT. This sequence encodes CASSGRGTGELFF.

CDR3 sequence: CASTMTGAVGAQYF. The CDR3 DNA sequence: TGTGCCAGTACCATGACAGGGGCCGTAGGGGCCCAGTACTTC. This sequence joins TRBV19 and TRBJ2-5; 8 bases are a match to TRBD1. CDR3 size: 14 residues. After removal of 7 bases from V and 9 bases from J, the junction contained 13 bases not matched to a gene. Looked up from germline, CDR1 is LNHDA and CDR2 is SQIVND (reference sequence).

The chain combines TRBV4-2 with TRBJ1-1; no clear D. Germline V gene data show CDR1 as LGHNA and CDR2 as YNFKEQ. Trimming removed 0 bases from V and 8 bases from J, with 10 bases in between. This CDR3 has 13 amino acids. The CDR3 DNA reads TGTGCCAGCAGCCAAGATGGCGGAGGGGAAGCTTTCTTT. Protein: CASSQDGGGEAFF.

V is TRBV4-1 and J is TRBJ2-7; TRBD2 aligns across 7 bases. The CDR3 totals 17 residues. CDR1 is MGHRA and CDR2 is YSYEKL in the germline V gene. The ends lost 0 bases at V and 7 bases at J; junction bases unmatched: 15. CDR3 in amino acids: CASSQDLPGGSLLEQYF. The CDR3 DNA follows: TGCGCCAGCAGCCAAGATTTGCCGGGGGGTTCCCTCTTGGAGCAGTACTTC.